This TCR beta chain was sequenced during a study of cytomegalovirus exposure and HLA in healthy donors. Overall study results and limits: Analysis was carried out at a later point, and it linked a missense DCLRE1C variant to TCR beta V- and J-gene trimming. Most likely, a cluster of highly shared sequence variants arose as a sequencing artifact. Highest at DRB1 and lowest at HLA-C, TCR association rates differed among HLA loci in a later analysis.

Germline V gives CDR1 SQVTM, CDR2 ANQGSEA. The CDR3 has 13 amino acids. As for this clone: The antigen remains unidentified. Germline is not matched at one junction end, which may reflect a read error.

The PCR made use of 60 Vbeta and 13 Jbeta primers. Profiled with immunoSEQ multiplex PCR; TCRdb holds only in-frame clones, not every one. The sample lists some 160,000 clones; over 65% were seen once. It was healthy bone marrow donors who served as donors. The clonotype comes from a man in his 60s in good health and CMV-seronegative. What was sequenced was PBMCs. This chain connects TRBV29-1 to TRBJ1-5; no reliable D call. The CDR3 DNA reads TGCAGCGCCGCGAGCGGGAGCAATCAGCCCCAGAATTTT. It codes for CSAASGSNQPQNF.